The 2 T cell receptor beta chains below come from one sample, sequenced in a study of T cell repertoires in cytomegalovirus infection. TCRdb re-called the reads through MiXCR, storing one row per CDR3 protein. The repertoire holds a few hundred thousand distinct CDR3 sequences, around 27% seen once, with less than 15% in the top ten. Sequencing was done on a sample of PBMCs. The receptors stem from a human donor in good health (CMV status not recorded). Some clones in this sample may be carry-over from other donors' samples.

The DNA for the CDR3 is TGTGCCAGCAGCTCGACCGGGACTAGGGGGGATGAGCAGTTCTTC. Its translation: CASSSTGTRGDEQFF. The rearrangement uses TRBV7-6 and TRBJ2-1; 8 bases fit TRBD2. The CDR3 length is 15 residues. The germline gives CDR1 SGHVS, CDR2 FNYEAQ. After removal of 4 bases from V and 8 bases from J, the junction contained 10 bases not matched to a gene.

The rearrangement links TRBV19 to TRBJ2-1, with D possibly TRBD1 on 5 matching bases. Per germline, CDR1 LNHDA and CDR2 SQIVND (reference sequence). The CDR3 length is 15 residues. Trimming left V 5 bases short and J 0 bases short, with 11 bases between. This chain's CDR3 is CASSSGFSSYNEQFF. Written as DNA, the CDR3 is TGTGCCAGTAGTTCAGGGTTTAGCTCCTACAATGAGCAGTTCTTC.